This T cell receptor (beta chain) came from a study of CD8+ T cells in alopecia areata. Study details: The drug, oral tofacitinib, was given to treated patients at 5 to 10 mg twice daily. Scoring of severity for treated patients was based on percentage of affected scalp area. Study conclusions and caveats: When scalp samples are sequenced, resident alphabeta T cells of normal skin are also captured. It was lesional scalp, especially alopecia totalis/universalis, that showed higher clonality than normal scalp.

The treatment was: oral pan-JAK inhibitor, 5-10 mg twice daily. Reverse transcription of extracted RNA yielded cDNA, which provided the sequencing template. Sequenced by immunoSEQ multiplex PCR; TCRdb stores in-frame clones only, minus some. The sample holds approximately 170,000 clones, about 60% seen once. This clone has just one count. Its antigen is currently unknown. The CDR3 sequence is 13 residues long. V was trimmed by 4 bases and J by 4 bases, leaving 13 bases between them. CDR1 is SQVTM, CDR2 ANQGSEA, per germline. The V and J genes are TRBV29-1 and TRBJ1-1; D is perhaps TRBD1 (5 bases). Source: CD4+ T cells sorted from blood, taken at week 24, from a patient treated with tofacitinib. This clonotype originated in a human donor with alopecia areata. The DNA for the CDR3 is TGCAGCGTTGGTAGGACCGGGGGCACTGAAGCTTTCTTT. Its translation is CSVGRTGGTEAFF.